The 7 T cell receptor beta chains below were found in one sample sequenced in a study of T cell responses to AZD1222 COVID-19 vaccine. TCRdb's table, derived via immunoSEQ multiplex PCR, lists solely in-frame clones and lacks some. This table holds some 86,000 clones, approximately 82% found once. Sequenced here: peripheral blood, sampled on day 0 of AZD1222 vaccination. These receptors came from an adult in good health.

The genes are TRBV11-2 and TRBJ2-1, with 10 bases lining up with TRBD1. V shed 4 bases and J 6 bases; nucleotides not matched to a gene: 6. The germline gives CDR1 SGHAT, CDR2 FQNNGV. The CDR3 is 15 residues long. CDR3 in amino acids: CASSSRQGAGNEQFF. The CDR3 nucleotides are TGTGCCAGCAGCTCCAGACAGGGGGCTGGCAATGAGCAGTTCTTC. Variable domain in full (rest from reference TRBV11-2 and TRBJ2-1): EAGVAQSPRYKIIEKRQSVAFWCNPISGHATLYWYQQILGQGPKLLIQFQNNGVVDDSQLPKDRFSAERLKGVDSTLKIQPAKLEDSAVYLCASSSRQGAGNEQFFGPGTRLTVL.

This chain uses TRBV3-1 (or the pseudogene TRBV3-2) with TRBJ1-1; 7 nucleotides agree with TRBD1. Germline-derived CDR1 and CDR2 are LGHDT and YNNKEL (reference sequence). The ends lost 4 bases at V and 1 base at J; junction bases unmatched: 3. The CDR3 has 14 amino acids. The DNA for the CDR3 is TGTGCCAGCAGCCGGGGACAGTCGAACACTGAAGCTTTCTTT. Translation gives CASSRGQSNTEAFF.

This chain connects TRBV4-3 to TRBJ2-1; D is uncertain. CDR3 length: 14 residues. Germline V gene lookup returns CDR1 LGHNA and CDR2 YSLEER. V lost 0 bases and J lost 5, with 8 bases in between. The CDR3 DNA follows: TGCGCCAGCAGCCAAGATCCTAGAGACAATGAGCAGTTCTTC. This gives the protein CASSQDPRDNEQFF.

The V and J genes are TRBV3-1 (or the pseudogene TRBV3-2) and TRBJ2-1; 11 bases map to TRBD2. From germline, CDR1 is LGHDT and CDR2 YNNKEL (reference sequence). The CDR3 runs to 14 residues. Trimming at V came to 2 bases and at J to 8 bases, leaving 2 bases not matched to a gene. The CDR3 DNA sequence: TGTGCCAGCAGCCAACTAGCGGGAGGCCATGAGCAGTTCTTC. Protein: CASSQLAGGHEQFF.

The J gene is TRBJ1-5, the V gene TRBV5-1, with D perhaps TRBD1 (6 bases). The CDR3 covers 15 residues. The germline V gene encodes CDR1 SGHRS and CDR2 YFSETQ. Trimming cost V 0 bases and J 7 bases, with 14 bases left between them. The CDR3 protein is CASSLEGAQGQPQHF. The CDR3, as DNA: TGCGCCAGCAGCTTGGAAGGGGCGCAGGGGCAGCCCCAGCATTTT.

This chain connects TRBV7-9 to TRBJ2-1; 14 positions agree with TRBD2. The CDR3 is 15 residues long. In germline, CDR1 is SEHNR, CDR2 FQNEAQ (reference sequence). The ends lost 5 bases at V and 8 bases at J; junction bases unmatched: 5. In DNA form, the CDR3 reads TGTGCCAGCAGCATCTGGGGACTAGCGGGAGATGAGCAGTTCTTC. It codes for CASSIWGLAGDEQFF.

The rearrangement links TRBV18 to TRBJ1-2; D might be TRBD1 (5 bases). Deletions cut 3 bases from V and 5 bases from J, with 16 bases between. Germline CDR1 and CDR2: KGHSH and LQKENI. The CDR3 is 15 residues long. The CDR3 reads CASSPPSRGGYGYTF. CDR3 in DNA: TGTGCCAGCTCACCCCCGTCGAGGGGAGGGTATGGCTACACCTTC.